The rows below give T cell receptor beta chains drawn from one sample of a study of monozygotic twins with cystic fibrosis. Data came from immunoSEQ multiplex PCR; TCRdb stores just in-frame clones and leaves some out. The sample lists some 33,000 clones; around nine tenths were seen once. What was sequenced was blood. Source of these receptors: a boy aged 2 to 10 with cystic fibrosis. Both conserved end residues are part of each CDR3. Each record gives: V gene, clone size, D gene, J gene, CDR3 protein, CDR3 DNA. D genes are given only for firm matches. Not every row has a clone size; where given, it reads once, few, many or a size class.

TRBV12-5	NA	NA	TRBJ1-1	CASGLSLSGVSEAFF	TGTGCTAGTGGTTTAAGTCTTAGTGGGGTTTCTGAAGCTTTCTTT
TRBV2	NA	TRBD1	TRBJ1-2	CASSRGDRGYTF	TGTGCCAGCAGCCGTGGGGACAGGGGCTACACCTTC
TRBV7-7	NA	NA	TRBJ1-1	CASSPSQGTEAFF	TGTGCCAGCAGCCCAAGCCAGGGCACTGAAGCTTTCTTT
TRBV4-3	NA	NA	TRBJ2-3	CASSQAIRTGLTTDTQYF	TGCGCCAGCAGCCAAGCTATCCGAACAGGTCTTACCACAGATACGCAGTATTTT
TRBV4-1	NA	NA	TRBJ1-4	CASSQQGHGNEKLFF	TGCGCCAGCAGCCAACAGGGACACGGTAATGAAAAACTGTTTTTT
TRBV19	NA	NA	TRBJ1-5	CASSGGRSSRIDQPQHF	TGTGCCAGTAGTGGAGGGCGAAGTTCGAGGATCGATCAGCCCCAGCATTTT
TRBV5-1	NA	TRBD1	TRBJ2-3	CASSSYRGARPDTQYF	TGCGCCAGCAGCTCCTACAGGGGGGCAAGGCCAGATACGCAGTATTTT
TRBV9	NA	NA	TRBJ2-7	CASSVGASSYEQYF	TGTGCCAGCAGCGTAGGCGCTAGCTCCTACGAGCAGTACTTC
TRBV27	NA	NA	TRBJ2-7	CASQDQGYEQYF	TGTGCCAGCCAGGACCAAGGCTACGAGCAGTACTTC
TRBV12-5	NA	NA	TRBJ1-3	CASGPDHSGNTIYF	TGTGCTAGTGGACCAGACCATTCTGGAAACACCATATATTTT
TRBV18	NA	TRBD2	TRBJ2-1	CASSPALAWTYNEQFF	TGTGCCAGCTCACCTGCACTAGCGTGGACCTACAATGAGCAGTTCTTC
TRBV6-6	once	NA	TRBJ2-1	CASRGPPVNEQFF	TGTGCCAGCAGGGGGCCGCCAGTCAATGAGCAGTTCTTC
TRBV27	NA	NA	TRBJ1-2	CASSPGQIYGYTF	TGTGCCAGCAGCCCAGGACAGATCTATGGCTACACCTTC
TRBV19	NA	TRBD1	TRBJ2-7	CASSTKTGTGNEQYF	TGTGCCAGTAGTACCAAGACCGGGACAGGGAACGAGCAGTACTTC
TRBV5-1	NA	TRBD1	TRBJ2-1	CASSLGGQGYNEQFF	TGCGCCAGCAGCTTGGGGGGACAGGGTTACAATGAGCAGTTCTTC
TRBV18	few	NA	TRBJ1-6	CASSPENSGHSPLHF	TGTGCCAGCTCACCGGAGAACAGCGGGCACTCACCCCTCCACTTT
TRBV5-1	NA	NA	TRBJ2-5	CASSFRTDLQETQYF	TGCGCCAGCAGCTTCCGGACAGACCTTCAAGAGACCCAGTACTTC
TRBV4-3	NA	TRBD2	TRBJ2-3	CASSQTRLADTTDTQYF	TGCGCCAGCAGCCAAACAAGACTAGCGGATACTACAGATACGCAGTATTTT
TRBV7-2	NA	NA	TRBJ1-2	CASRETSLAYGYTF	TGTGCCAGCCGAGAGACCTCCCTTGCCTATGGCTACACCTTC
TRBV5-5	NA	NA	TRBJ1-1	CASSLEGVHGDEAFF	TGTGCCAGCAGCTTGGAGGGCGTTCACGGAGATGAAGCTTTCTTT
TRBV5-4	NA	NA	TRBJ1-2	CASSFAGLNYGYTF	TGTGCCAGCAGCTTTGCCGGGTTGAACTATGGCTACACCTTC
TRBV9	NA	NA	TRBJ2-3	CASSVVGTDTQYF	TGTGCCAGCAGCGTAGTAGGAACAGATACGCAGTATTTT
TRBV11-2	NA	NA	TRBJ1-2	CASSLEDRSYTF	TGTGCCAGCAGCTTAGAAGACAGAAGTTACACCTTC
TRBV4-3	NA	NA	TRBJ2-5	CASSQEGGGPETQYF	TGCGCCAGCAGCCAAGAAGGCGGGGGCCCGGAGACCCAGTACTTC
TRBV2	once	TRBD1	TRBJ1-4	CASSVRTGDEKLFF	TGTGCCAGCAGTGTTAGGACAGGGGATGAAAAACTGTTTTTT
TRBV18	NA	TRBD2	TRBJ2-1	CASSPTSGIDSSYNEQFF	TGTGCCAGCTCACCAACTAGCGGGATCGACAGCTCCTACAATGAGCAGTTCTTC
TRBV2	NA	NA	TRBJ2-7	CASRSESYEQYF	TGTGCCAGCAGGTCGGAGTCCTACGAGCAGTACTTC
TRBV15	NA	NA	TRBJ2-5	CATLRGVEAEETQYF	TGTGCCACCCTAAGGGGGGTCGAGGCAGAAGAGACCCAGTACTTC
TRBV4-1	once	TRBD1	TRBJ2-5	CASSLWDSQETQYF	TGCGCCAGCAGTCTATGGGACAGTCAAGAGACCCAGTACTTC
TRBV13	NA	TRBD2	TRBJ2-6	CASSPLRGGAGANVLTF	TGTGCCAGCAGCCCCCTCCGGGGGGGTGCTGGGGCCAACGTCCTGACTTTC
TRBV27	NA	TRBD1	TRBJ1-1	CASSFGQGGFEAFF	TGTGCCAGCAGTTTCGGACAGGGTGGATTTGAAGCTTTCTTT
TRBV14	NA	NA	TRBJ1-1	CASSQRATGPTEAFF	TGTGCCAGCAGCCAGAGAGCTACAGGGCCCACTGAAGCTTTCTTT
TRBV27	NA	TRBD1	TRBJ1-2	CASSWGQGYGYTF	TGTGCCAGCAGTTGGGGACAGGGATATGGCTACACCTTC
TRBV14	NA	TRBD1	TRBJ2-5	CASSLGTGEWETQYF	TGTGCCAGCAGCCTAGGGACAGGGGAGTGGGAGACCCAGTACTTC
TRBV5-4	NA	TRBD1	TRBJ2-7	CASSSDRGRHEQYF	TGTGCCAGCAGCTCGGACAGGGGACGCCACGAGCAGTACTTC
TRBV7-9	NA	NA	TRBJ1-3	CASGPPAGNTIYF	TGTGCCAGCGGGCCCCCGGCTGGAAACACCATATATTTT
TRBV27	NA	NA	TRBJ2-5	CASSPNTGFQETQYF	TGTGCCAGCAGTCCCAACACAGGGTTCCAAGAGACCCAGTACTTC
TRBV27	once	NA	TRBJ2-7	CASRAPRPPYEQYF	TGTGCCAGCAGGGCCCCCCGTCCTCCCTACGAGCAGTACTTC
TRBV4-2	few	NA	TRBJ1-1	CASSQGNGAGKRAFF	TGTGCCAGCAGCCAAGGGAACGGGGCAGGGAAACGGGCTTTCTTT
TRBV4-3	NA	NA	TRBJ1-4	CASSPTATNEKLFF	TGCGCCAGCAGCCCCACAGCAACTAATGAAAAACTGTTTTTT
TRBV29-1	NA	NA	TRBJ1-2	CSVITLYYGYTF	TGCAGCGTTATAACCCTTTACTATGGCTACACCTTC
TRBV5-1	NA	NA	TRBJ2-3	CASSLGSSELDTQYF	TGCGCCAGCAGCTTGGGAAGTTCGGAATTGGATACGCAGTATTTT
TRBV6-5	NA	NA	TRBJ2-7	CASSYSPTSLEQYF	TGTGCCAGCAGTTACTCCCCCACCAGCTTGGAGCAGTACTTC